This T cell receptor (beta chain) was found in a study of response to subunit inactivated influenza vaccine. MiXCR was run by TCRdb on the RT-PCR reads, yielding one entry per CDR3 protein. The data hold about 570,000 distinct CDR3 sequences, with over 9% observed a single time. This CDR3 has 12 amino acids. Germline V lookup: CDR1 SEHNR, CDR2 FQNEAQ (reference sequence). V lost 2 bases to trimming and J lost 16 bases; unmatched junction nucleotides: 5. Another study also made use of these data, one on T cells expressing NK-cell markers. That study reports: TCR beta libraries carry UMIs added by 5'RACE template switching.

The chain uses TRBV7-9 and TRBJ2-1; 10 nucleotides match TRBD1. This TCR derives from a man aged 50 to 59 who received an inactivated influenza vaccine. Sequencing used PBMCs from blood, obtained on the day of vaccination. CDR3 nucleotide sequence: TGTGCCAGCAGCTTAACAGGGACAGGGGCATTCTTC. Amino acid sequence: CASSLTGTGAFF.